These 24 T cell receptor beta chains came from one sample sequenced in a study of lymphopenia after photon versus proton radiotherapy. Libraries were prepared by immunoSEQ multiplex PCR; TCRdb keeps only in-frame clonotypes and omits some of them. This table has some 40,000 clones, around 84% appearing once. The source was peripheral blood, collected from a patient treated with proton-based radiotherapy. These receptors all come from a woman between 70 and 85 years old with pancreatic cancer. Some clones in this sample may be carry-over from other donors' samples.

The V and J genes are TRBV6-5 and TRBJ1-1; D might be TRBD1 (5 bases). Between the trimmed V and J ends, which lost 0 bases and 1 base, there was a span of 9 bases. CDR1 is MNHEY, CDR2 SVGAGI, per germline. This CDR3 spans 15 amino acids. The CDR3 reads CASSYSPGGNTEAFF. The CDR3, as DNA: TGTGCCAGCAGTTACTCCCCCGGGGGGAACACTGAAGCTTTCTTT.

The chain couples TRBV6-1 to TRBJ1-5, with D perhaps TRBD1 (5 bases). Germline V lookup: CDR1 MNHNS, CDR2 SASEGT. This CDR3 is 17 amino acids long. Deletions cut 2 bases from V and 3 bases from J, with 17 bases between. The CDR3 DNA reads as TGTGCCAGCAGTGAATGGGGGGGACTGCCTCCCAATCAGCCCCAGCATTTT. It specifies CASSEWGGLPPNQPQHF.

The genes are TRBV5-6 and TRBJ1-2; 8 positions match TRBD1. Trimming took 1 base from V and 5 from J; bases not matched to a gene: 7. CDR1 is SGHDT, CDR2 YYEEEE, per germline. The CDR3 is made up of 15 amino acids. DNA for the CDR3: TGTGCCAGCAGCTTGAATCAGGGGGCGGAATATGGCTACACCTTC. It codes for CASSLNQGAEYGYTF.

This chain's CDR3 is CASSSLAPPQETQYF. The CDR3 DNA sequence: TGTGCCAGCAGCTCGCTAGCGCCCCCCCAAGAGACCCAGTACTTC. The V and J genes are TRBV28 and TRBJ2-5; the D gene is possibly TRBD2 (6 bases). This CDR3 is built from 15 residues. Germline CDR1 MDHEN, CDR2 SYDVKM. Between the trimmed V and J ends, which lost 6 bases and 1 base, there was a span of 15 bases. Using reference TRBV28 and TRBJ2-5 for the parts outside the CDR3, the full variable domain is DVKVTQSSRYLVKRTGEKVFLECVQDMDHENMFWYRQDPGLGLRLIYFSYDVKMKEKGDIPEGYSVSREKKERFSLILESASTNQTSMYLCASSSLAPPQETQYFGPGTRLLVL.

The J gene is TRBJ2-1, the V gene TRBV7-6; the D call may be TRBD1 or TRBD2 (5 bases each). Germline-derived CDR1 and CDR2 are SGHVS and FNYEAQ. Trimming removed 4 bases from V and 4 bases from J, with 14 bases in between. The CDR3 consists of 15 residues. CDR3 sequence reads: CASSSRDGEYNEQFF. As DNA, the CDR3 is TGTGCCAGCAGCTCAAGGGACGGAGAATACAATGAGCAGTTCTTC.

The chain links TRBV28 to TRBJ1-6, with no clear D. This CDR3 contains 14 residues. Germline loops: CDR1 MDHEN, CDR2 SYDVKM. Trimming stripped 6 bases from V and 3 bases from J, with 9 bases between. CDR3 sequence reads: CASRDGSYNSPLHF. The CDR3 region has the DNA TGTGCCAGCAGGGACGGTAGCTATAATTCACCCCTCCACTTT.

The genes are TRBV9 and TRBJ2-3, with no clear D. This CDR3 region has 15 residues. Trimming took 5 bases from V and 1 from J, leaving 14 bases between them. Germline V CDR1 and CDR2: SGDLS, YYNGEE. In DNA, the CDR3 is TGTGCCAGCAGTCCACGGTTATCGGGCACAGATACGCAGTATTTT. Protein sequence: CASSPRLSGTDTQYF. The entire variable domain, with the rest obtained from reference TRBV9 and TRBJ2-3, is as follows: DSGVTQTPKHLITATGQRVTLRCSPRSGDLSVYWYQQSLDQGLQFLIQYYNGEERAKGNILERFSAQQFPDLHSELNLSSLELGDSALYFCASSPRLSGTDTQYFGPGTRLTVL.

V gene TRBV6-5 combines with J gene TRBJ1-1; D uncertain. V lost 8 bases to trimming and J lost 1 base, with 14 bases between them. Germline V gene sequence: CDR1 MNHEY, CDR2 SVGAGI. This CDR3 region has 14 residues. The CDR3 bases are TGTGCCAGCTATAGGAAGCTAGAGAACACTGAAGCTTTCTTT. Translated: CASYRKLENTEAFF.

The chain links TRBV4-3 to TRBJ2-1; 7 bases are shared with TRBD1. This CDR3 is built from 15 residues. Per germline, CDR1 LGHNA and CDR2 YSLEER. V dropped 1 base and J dropped 7; count of bases not matched to a gene: 7. This chain's CDR3 is CASSQAGGVGNEQFF. The CDR3, as DNA: TGCGCCAGCAGCCAAGCAGGGGGTGTTGGGAATGAGCAGTTCTTC.

This rearrangement joins TRBV5-1 to TRBJ2-3, with unresolved D. The V gene lost 5 bases and the J gene lost 5 bases, with 18 bases spanning the gap. The CDR3 consists of 15 residues. Germline-derived CDR1 and CDR2 are SGHRS and YFSETQ. CDR3 sequence reads: CASRWWGIEGDTQYF. As DNA, the CDR3 is TGCGCCAGCAGATGGTGGGGAATCGAAGGAGATACGCAGTATTTT. Using reference TRBV5-1 and TRBJ2-3 for the parts outside the CDR3, the full variable domain is KAGVTQTPRYLIKTRGQQVTLSCSPISGHRSVSWYQQTPGQGLQFLFEYFSETQRNKGNFPGRFSGRQFSNSRSEMNVSTLELGDSALYLCASRWWGIEGDTQYFGPGTRLTVL.

This sequence joins TRBV11-2 and TRBJ2-1; 10 nucleotides agree with TRBD2. The CDR3 is made up of 14 amino acids. Germline V lookup: CDR1 SGHAT, CDR2 FQNNGV. Trimming cost V 1 base and J 7 bases; bases outside gene matches: 1. CDR3 coding DNA: TGTGCCAGCAGCTTAGTACTAGCGGGAAATGAGCAGTTCTTC. Residues: CASSLVLAGNEQFF.

This chain uses TRBV27 with TRBJ2-7; 9 bases are a match to TRBD1. From germline, CDR1 is MNHEY and CDR2 SMNVEV (reference sequence). This CDR3 region has 14 residues. With V trimmed by 6 bases and J by 0 bases, 3 bases remained unmatched. As DNA, the CDR3 is TGTGCCAGCAGGCCGGGACAGGGCTCCTACGAGCAGTACTTC. This translates into CASRPGQGSYEQYF.

V usage is TRBV7-2 and J usage is TRBJ2-1; TRBD2 matches 7 bases. Germline V lookup: CDR1 SGHTA, CDR2 FQGNSA. CDR3 length: 16 residues. V dropped 1 base and J dropped 10; count of bases not matched to a gene: 13. This chain's CDR3 is CASSLGGLMLAAEQFF. The DNA for the CDR3 is TGTGCCAGCAGCTTAGGTGGGCTTATGCTAGCGGCGGAGCAGTTCTTC.

The chain couples TRBV4-1 to TRBJ2-5; D is possibly TRBD1 or TRBD2 (6 bases each). This CDR3 has 13 amino acids. Germline assignment: CDR1 MGHRA and CDR2 YSYEKL. V gave up 4 bases and J gave up 2 bases, with 8 bases separating them. CDR3 bases: TGCGCCAGCAGCCGCGGGACACAAGAGACCCAGTACTTC. Its translation is CASSRGTQETQYF.

The chain joins TRBV2 to TRBJ2-7; D gene unclear. This CDR3 comprises 15 residues. Germline V gene data show CDR1 as SNHLY and CDR2 as FYNNEI. The V gene lost 2 bases and the J gene lost 3 bases, with 14 bases spanning the gap. CDR3 in DNA: TGTGCCAGCAGTGAACAGCCCCACTCGGACTACGAGCAGTACTTC. It codes for CASSEQPHSDYEQYF.

This clone was seen only a few times. A read error may account for a junction end that differs from germline. This chain links TRBV7-2 with TRBJ2-1; D ambiguous. The V gene's germline CDR1 is SGHTA and CDR2 FQGNSA. CDR3 length equals 15 residues. The CDR3 region has the DNA TGTGCCAGCACCTTAGACCGCTTTCGGGACAATGAGCAGTTCTTC. Its translation is CASTLDRFRDNEQFF.

This clone has more than one count but fewer than ten. The rearrangement joins TRBV19 to TRBJ1-1; D is undetermined. CDR1 LNHDA and CDR2 SQIVND come from the germline V gene (reference sequence). Trimming took 1 base from V and 4 from J, leaving 4 bases between them. This CDR3 is built from 12 residues. The DNA of the CDR3 is TGTGCCAGTAGTATAGGGATCACTGAAGCTTTCTTT. Amino acid sequence: CASSIGITEAFF.

This chain links TRBV7-2 with TRBJ2-7; D may be TRBD1 or TRBD2 (5 bases each). Germline-derived CDR1 and CDR2 are SGHTA and FQGNSA. V dropped 6 bases and J dropped 1 base, with 16 bases sitting between them. The CDR3 length is 15 residues. CDR3 nucleotide sequence: TGTGCCAGCAGGGCAGCTCTTGGGGGTTCCTACGAGCAGTACTTC. This encodes CASRAALGGSYEQYF.

On this clone itself: The germline gene is not matched at one end of the junction; a read error may be the cause. The chain couples TRBV7-7 to TRBJ2-5; maybe TRBD1 (8 bases). Germline CDR1 is SSHAT and CDR2 is FNYEAQ (reference sequence). This CDR3 contains 14 residues. The CDR3 nucleotides are TGTGCTAGCAGTTCACAGGGGGGGGCCGAGACCCAGTACTTC. Protein: CASSSQGGAETQYF.

The chain joins TRBV19 to TRBJ1-1, with D possibly matching TRBD1 (6 bases). V dropped 4 bases and J dropped 4 bases, with 10 bases sitting between them. CDR3 size: 13 residues. CDR1 is LNHDA, CDR2 SQIVND, per germline (reference sequence). The CDR3 DNA reads as TGTGCCAGTAGTACCTCAGGGGCCACTGAAGCTTTCTTT. Its translation: CASSTSGATEAFF.

The chain combines TRBV10-3 with TRBJ1-2, with a possible D match to TRBD1 (6 bases). The CDR3 spans 15 residues. The V gene lost 0 bases and the J gene lost 3 bases, with 11 bases spanning the gap. Looked up from germline, CDR1 is ENHRY and CDR2 is SYGVKD. The DNA for the CDR3 is TGTGCCATCAGTGAGTCGACGGGGGCGGACTATGGCTACACCTTC. The encoded protein is CAISESTGADYGYTF.

The chain links TRBV2 to TRBJ2-6, with 8 bases matching TRBD1. The CDR3 is made up of 16 amino acids. Germline CDR1 reads SNHLY; CDR2 reads FYNNEI. V lost 4 bases and J lost 0; bases outside the gene matches: 2. The CDR3 is CASSVQGASGANVLTF. In DNA form, the CDR3 reads TGTGCCAGCAGTGTTCAGGGGGCCTCTGGGGCCAACGTCCTGACTTTC. The full variable domain, with the rest looked up from reference TRBV2 and TRBJ2-6, is EPEVTQTPSHQVTQMGQEVILRCVPISNHLYFYWYRQILGQKVEFLVSFYNNEISEKSEIFDDQFSVERPDGSNFTLKIRSTKLEDSAMYFCASSVQGASGANVLTFGAGSRLTVL.

This chain connects TRBV25-1 to TRBJ2-2; 10 bases fit TRBD2. The germline CDR1 and CDR2 sequences are MGHDK and SYGVNS. The V and J ends lost 7 bases and 2 bases, in that order; junction bases with no gene match: 10. This CDR3 has 17 amino acids. The CDR3 region has the DNA TGTGCCAGCACCCCCCCCACTAGCGGGGTTAACACCGGGGAGCTGTTTTTT. Translation gives CASTPPTSGVNTGELFF.

The genes are TRBV27 and TRBJ2-7; D is unclear. Germline V gene lookup returns CDR1 MNHEY and CDR2 SMNVEV (reference sequence). Between the trimmed V and J ends, which lost 6 bases and 2 bases, there was a span of 17 bases. The CDR3 extends over 15 amino acids. CDR3 sequence: CASSPSDWATYEQYF. CDR3 in DNA: TGTGCCAGCAGCCCGTCTGACTGGGCTACCTACGAGCAGTACTTC.